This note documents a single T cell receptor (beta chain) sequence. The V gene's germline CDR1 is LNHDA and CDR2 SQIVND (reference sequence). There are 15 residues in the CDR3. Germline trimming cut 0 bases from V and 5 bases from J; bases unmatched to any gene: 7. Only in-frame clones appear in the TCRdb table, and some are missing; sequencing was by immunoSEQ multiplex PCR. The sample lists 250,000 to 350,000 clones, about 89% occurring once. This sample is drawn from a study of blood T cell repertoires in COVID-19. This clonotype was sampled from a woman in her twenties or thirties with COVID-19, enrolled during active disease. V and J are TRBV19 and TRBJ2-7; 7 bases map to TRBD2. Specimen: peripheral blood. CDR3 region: CASSIDGGGANEQYF. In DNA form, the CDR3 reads TGTGCCAGTAGTATAGATGGGGGAGGGGCCAACGAGCAGTACTTC.